Listed below are T cell receptor beta chains from one sample, sequenced in a study of T cells after yellow fever vaccination. TCRdb reanalysed the 5' RACE reads using MiXCR and keeps one entry per CDR3 protein. This sample yields 250,000 to 400,000 distinct CDR3 sequences, of which over 4% are seen a single time; under 30% belongs to the top ten. This sample comprised PBMCs, obtained 5 days after the yellow fever booster vaccination. The receptor set was obtained from a man younger than 35 who received the YFV17D yellow fever vaccine. Each CDR3 is given with its conserved first and last residue. Each record gives: V gene, J gene, D gene, clone size, CDR3 protein, CDR3 DNA. A D gene is named only where the DNA matches it firmly. Clone size is given for some rows only: seen once, a few or many times, or a class if the clone is expanded.

v_call: TRBV5-1
j_call: TRBJ2-1
d_call: .
clone_size: many
cdr3_aa: CASSFALDIRASNEQFF
cdr3_nt: TGCGCCAGCAGCTTCGCCTTGGACATTAGAGCTAGCAATGAGCAGTTCTTC

v_call: TRBV6-5
j_call: TRBJ2-1
d_call: .
clone_size: many
cdr3_aa: CASSFQGGFEQFF
cdr3_nt: TGTGCCAGCAGTTTCCAAGGGGGTTTTGAGCAGTTCTTC

v_call: TRBV7-2
j_call: TRBJ1-3
d_call: TRBD1
clone_size: few
cdr3_aa: CASSRTGTAFSGNTIYF
cdr3_nt: TGTGCCAGCAGCCGAACCGGGACAGCCTTCTCTGGAAACACCATATATTTT

v_call: TRBV6-6
j_call: TRBJ1-1
d_call: TRBD1
clone_size: many
cdr3_aa: CASRPDRGTSNTEAFF
cdr3_nt: TGTGCCAGCAGACCGGACAGGGGCACTTCGAACACTGAAGCTTTCTTT

v_call: TRBV7-2
j_call: TRBJ1-5
d_call: TRBD1
clone_size: .
cdr3_aa: CASSFAGTGGSNQPQHF
cdr3_nt: TGTGCCAGCAGCTTCGCCGGGACAGGGGGGAGCAATCAGCCCCAGCATTTT

v_call: TRBV7-8
j_call: TRBJ2-3
d_call: .
clone_size: many
cdr3_aa: CASTQIRGADTQYF
cdr3_nt: TGTGCCAGCACCCAAATCCGCGGAGCAGATACGCAGTATTTT

v_call: TRBV7-9
j_call: TRBJ2-5
d_call: TRBD1
clone_size: few
cdr3_aa: CASSVGTGGETQYF
cdr3_nt: TGTGCCAGCAGCGTCGGGACAGGGGGAGAGACCCAGTACTTC

v_call: TRBV14
j_call: TRBJ2-3
d_call: .
clone_size: few
cdr3_aa: CASSQVTGAVFRADLSSDTQYF
cdr3_nt: TGTGCCAGCAGCCAAGTTACGGGGGCCGTTTTCAGGGCAGACTTGTCCTCAGATACGCAGTATTTT

v_call: TRBV9
j_call: TRBJ1-2
d_call: .
clone_size: few
cdr3_aa: CASSVGMSPTGYTF
cdr3_nt: TGTGCCAGCAGCGTAGGGATGTCACCGACAGGCTACACCTTC

v_call: TRBV20-1
j_call: TRBJ2-1
d_call: TRBD2
clone_size: few
cdr3_aa: CSATPPGGNEQFF
cdr3_nt: TGCAGTGCTACCCCTCCGGGGGGGAATGAGCAGTTCTTC

v_call: TRBV6-4
j_call: TRBJ1-1
d_call: .
clone_size: few
cdr3_aa: CASSLEENTEAFF
cdr3_nt: TGTGCCAGCAGTCTCGAGGAGAACACTGAAGCTTTCTTT

v_call: TRBV10-3
j_call: TRBJ2-2
d_call: TRBD2
clone_size: many
cdr3_aa: CAISEKLAGETTGELFF
cdr3_nt: TGTGCCATCAGTGAGAAACTAGCGGGAGAGACTACCGGGGAGCTGTTTTTT

v_call: TRBV5-6
j_call: TRBJ1-1
d_call: .
clone_size: many
cdr3_aa: CASSFHGFGTEAFF
cdr3_nt: TGTGCCAGCAGCTTTCACGGGTTCGGCACTGAAGCTTTCTTT

v_call: TRBV27
j_call: TRBJ2-7
d_call: TRBD1
clone_size: many
cdr3_aa: CASSPDRGNYEQYF
cdr3_nt: TGTGCCAGCAGCCCGGACAGGGGGAACTACGAGCAGTACTTC

v_call: TRBV6-5
j_call: TRBJ1-1
d_call: .
clone_size: few
cdr3_aa: CASRPDPGTTEAFF
cdr3_nt: TGTGCCAGCAGGCCTGACCCCGGTACGACTGAAGCTTTCTTT

v_call: TRBV6-5
j_call: TRBJ2-3
d_call: .
clone_size: many
cdr3_aa: CASSYFAGAPPSTDTQYF
cdr3_nt: TGTGCCAGCAGTTACTTCGCGGGGGCCCCCCCTAGCACAGATACGCAGTATTTT

v_call: TRBV11-2
j_call: TRBJ2-1
d_call: TRBD1
clone_size: many
cdr3_aa: CASSSGQGNEQFF
cdr3_nt: TGTGCCAGCAGCTCGGGACAGGGCAATGAGCAGTTCTTC

v_call: TRBV7-2
j_call: TRBJ2-5
d_call: TRBD2
clone_size: .
cdr3_aa: CASSIAGGPQETQYF
cdr3_nt: TGTGCCAGCAGCATAGCGGGGGGGCCCCAAGAGACCCAGTACTTC

v_call: TRBV5-6
j_call: TRBJ2-7
d_call: TRBD1
clone_size: .
cdr3_aa: CASSFGPGQGAVEQYF
cdr3_nt: TGTGCCAGCAGCTTCGGACCGGGACAGGGGGCCGTCGAGCAGTACTTC

v_call: TRBV6-2/TRBV6-3
j_call: TRBJ1-5
d_call: .
clone_size: .
cdr3_aa: CASSYGRRSQPQHF
cdr3_nt: TGTGCCAGCAGTTACGGCCGGAGGAGTCAGCCCCAGCATTTT

v_call: TRBV6-4
j_call: TRBJ2-3
d_call: TRBD2
clone_size: .
cdr3_aa: CASSDSGAGGPDTQYF
cdr3_nt: TGTGCCAGCAGTGACTCGGGGGCGGGGGGCCCAGATACGCAGTATTTT

v_call: TRBV5-4
j_call: TRBJ2-5
d_call: .
clone_size: .
cdr3_aa: CASSLDSSQETQYF
cdr3_nt: TGTGCCAGCAGCTTGGACAGCAGCCAAGAGACCCAGTACTTC

v_call: TRBV6-6
j_call: TRBJ1-1
d_call: .
clone_size: .
cdr3_aa: CASSLTGAFF
cdr3_nt: TGTGCCAGCAGCCTCACCGGAGCTTTCTTT